This T cell receptor beta chain was recorded in a study of blood T cells in healthy people across ages. PCR was performed a second time for roughly 7 to 12 cycles using a sample-barcoded 5' primer and a J-beta primer mix. Each cDNA molecule was tagged by a template-switch adaptor that had 12 random nucleotides. MiXCR, applied by TCRdb to the 5' RACE reads, yields one record per CDR3 protein. The sample consists of 750,000 to 950,000 distinct CDR3 sequences, roughly 29% of them appearing once. The CDR3 is made up of 15 amino acids. V shed 3 bases, J shed 6 bases, and the junction held 12 bases outside the gene matches. Germline CDR1 and CDR2: DFQATT and SNEGSKA (reference sequence). This same sample was also taken into another study, of T cells of mothers and their children.

The gene calls are TRBV20-1 and TRBJ2-7, with 9 bases that match TRBD1. This TCR was sampled from a woman between 40 and 55 years old in good health. The sequenced sample consisted of blood. The CDR3: CSASVLGQGEAEQYF. DNA for the CDR3: TGCAGTGCTAGCGTCCTGGGACAGGGTGAAGCCGAGCAGTACTTC.